These 22 T cell receptor beta chains originate from one sample sequenced in a study of cytomegalovirus exposure and HLA in healthy donors. Using immunoSEQ multiplex PCR, the repertoire was profiled, and TCRdb retains in-frame clones only, with some absent. The data contain approximately 160,000 clones, 65% to 90% of them singletons. Source material: PBMCs. The receptors stem from a young woman in good health and CMV-seronegative.

The gene calls are TRBV18 and TRBJ1-1, with a weak D call TRBD1 (6 bases). The germline V and J ends were trimmed by 1 base and 0 bases, with 21 bases remaining between them. CDR1 is KGHSH and CDR2 is LQKENI in the germline V gene. The length of the CDR3 is 19 residues. The CDR3 coding sequence is TGTGCCAGCTCACCACTGGGAGGGCAGGGGATGCATTTGAACACTGAAGCTTTCTTT. This gives the protein CASSPLGGQGMHLNTEAFF.

The J gene is TRBJ2-7, the V gene TRBV30; TRBD1 aligns across 7 bases. V was clipped by 3 bases and J by 5 bases; unmatched bases: 13. The CDR3 extends over 15 amino acids. Germline assignment: CDR1 GTSNPN and CDR2 SVGIG (reference sequence). In DNA, the CDR3 is TGTGCCTGGAGCGCATCACCGGGACAGAGCGACGAGCAGTACTTC. It is translated as CAWSASPGQSDEQYF.

The chain carries TRBV15 and TRBJ1-2; D is ambiguous. The CDR3 contains 15 residues. The V and J ends lost 2 bases and 6 bases respectively, with 16 bases between them. Germline V gives CDR1 LNHNV, CDR2 YYDKDF (reference sequence). The CDR3 DNA reads TGTGCCACCAGCAGAAACGGAGGGAGCGGGAATGGCTACACCTTC. This encodes CATSRNGGSGNGYTF.

The chain has TRBV28 and TRBJ2-5; a weak D match, TRBD1 (5 bases). Germline values: CDR1 MDHEN, CDR2 SYDVKM. V was shortened by 6 bases and J by 2 bases, with 22 bases between the two germline ends. This CDR3 has 17 residues. The CDR3 loop is CASSPFYSDRSQETQYF. DNA of the CDR3: TGTGCCAGCAGCCCCTTTTATAGTGACAGATCGCAAGAGACCCAGTACTTC.

The chain carries TRBV4-3 and TRBJ1-1; D is undetermined. CDR1 and CDR2 from the germline V gene are LGHNA and YSLEER. V was cut by 4 bases and J by 4 bases, with 16 bases left in between. The CDR3 consists of 15 residues. The CDR3 loop is CASSPQSLGSTEAFF. CDR3 sequence (DNA): TGCGCCAGCAGCCCCCAGTCGCTAGGGAGCACTGAAGCTTTCTTT.

The chain carries TRBV2 and TRBJ1-4; D remains ambiguous. Trimming pared 3 bases from V and 0 bases from J, leaving 5 bases between. The CDR3 totals 14 residues. Germline V CDR1 and CDR2: SNHLY, FYNNEI. The CDR3 nucleotides are TGTGCCAGCAGTGACCGAGCAACTAATGAAAAACTGTTTTTT. This gives the protein CASSDRATNEKLFF.

The V and J genes are TRBV5-6 and TRBJ2-7, with D possibly being TRBD2 (5 bases). The germline gives CDR1 SGHDT, CDR2 YYEEEE. V was pared by 1 base and J by 7 bases, with 15 bases between. CDR3 length equals 14 residues. The CDR3 loop is CASSLIVLGSEQYF. The CDR3 DNA sequence: TGTGCCAGCAGCTTGATAGTATTGGGGAGTGAGCAGTACTTC. The full variable domain, with the rest looked up from reference TRBV5-6 and TRBJ2-7, is DAGVTQSPTHLIKTRGQQVTLRCSPKSGHDTVSWYQQALGQGPQFIFQYYEEEERQRGNFPDRFSGHQFPNYSSELNVNALLLGDSALYLCASSLIVLGSEQYFGPGTRLTVT.

V is TRBV15 and J is TRBJ1-1, with 9 positions matching TRBD1. This CDR3 is built from 14 residues. Per germline, CDR1 LNHNV and CDR2 YYDKDF (reference sequence). The V and J ends lost 6 bases and 3 bases, in that order; junction bases with no gene match: 5. The CDR3 is CATRERQGDTEAFF. CDR3 DNA sequence: TGTGCCACCAGGGAAAGACAGGGGGACACTGAAGCTTTCTTT.

The J gene is TRBJ1-1, the V gene TRBV6-5; unclear D gene. CDR1 MNHEY and CDR2 SVGAGI come from the germline V gene. V was cut by 7 bases and J by 2 bases, with 14 bases left in between. This CDR3 is 14 amino acids long. The DNA of the CDR3 is TGTGCCAGCAATCCCGCCGACATTAACACTGAAGCTTTCTTT. Translated, it gives CASNPADINTEAFF.

The chain joins TRBV21-1 to TRBJ2-7; no DNA check was done on the table's D call, TRBD1. TRBV21-1 is a pseudogene. CDR3 size: 15 residues. The DNA for the CDR3 is TGTGCCAGCAGCAAAGTGGGGACAGTCGCAGACGAGCAGTACTTC. Protein sequence: CASSKVGTVADEQYF.

The chain has TRBV30 and TRBJ2-1, with D maybe TRBD2 (5 bases). CDR3 length: 12 amino acids. CDR1 and CDR2 (germline): GTSNPN, SVGIG (reference sequence). V gave up 2 bases and J gave up 7 bases, with 9 bases separating them. DNA for the CDR3: TGTGCCTGGAGTCCCGGAGGAAATGAGCAGTTCTTC. Translated, it gives CAWSPGGNEQFF.

This rearrangement joins TRBV5-1 to TRBJ2-3, with no clear D. The CDR3 consists of 14 residues. The germline V and J ends were trimmed by 4 bases and 0 bases, with 9 bases remaining between them. Germline V CDR1 and CDR2: SGHRS, YFSETQ. The CDR3 here is CASSNYPSTDTQYF. DNA for the CDR3: TGCGCCAGCAGCAACTATCCTAGCACAGATACGCAGTATTTT.

The V gene is TRBV5-6, the J gene TRBJ1-5; possibly TRBD1 for D (5 bases). Trimming cost V 2 bases and J 7 bases, with 13 bases left between them. This CDR3 is 14 amino acids long. Per germline, CDR1 SGHDT and CDR2 YYEEEE. The CDR3 spells CASSLLGVLQPQHF. Here the CDR3 DNA reads TGTGCCAGCAGCTTATTAGGGGTCTTGCAGCCCCAGCATTTT.

The V gene is TRBV9, the J gene TRBJ1-1; TRBD1 aligns across 8 bases. The CDR3 is 13 residues long. Trimming removed 4 bases from V and 6 bases from J; junction bases left unmatched: 5. Germline lookup yields CDR1 SGDLS and CDR2 YYNGEE. CDR3 residues: CASSPPGGPEAFF. The CDR3 DNA follows: TGTGCCAGCAGCCCCCCAGGGGGCCCTGAAGCTTTCTTT.

This clone was seen a few times. V and J are TRBV6-5 and TRBJ1-2, with TRBD1 as a possible D gene (6 bases). In germline, CDR1 is MNHEY, CDR2 SVGAGI. This CDR3 has 14 amino acids. Trimming removed 5 bases at V and 4 bases at J, with 14 bases between. The CDR3 loop is CASSRGLRGYGYTF. CDR3 DNA sequence: TGTGCCAGCAGTCGGGGCCTCAGGGGCTATGGCTACACCTTC.

The rearrangement joins TRBV4-1 to TRBJ2-3; D is possibly TRBD2 (7 bases). This CDR3 contains 18 residues. The germline V gene has CDR1 MGHRA and CDR2 YSYEKL. The ends were cut back, 0 bases at V and 2 bases at J, with 18 bases in the middle. CDR3 sequence: CASSQEGGGSPYTDTQYF. The CDR3 coding sequence is TGCGCCAGCAGCCAAGAGGGGGGCGGGAGTCCATACACAGATACGCAGTATTTT.

The count of this clone is one. The rearrangement joins TRBV28 to TRBJ2-5, with TRBD2 matching over 8 bases. This CDR3 is 14 amino acids long. From germline, CDR1 is MDHEN and CDR2 SYDVKM. V lost 10 bases and J lost 5; bases outside the gene matches: 12. Written as DNA, the CDR3 is TGTGCCACCGCAGCGGGGGTGTTTGTGGAGACCCAGTACTTC. It specifies CATAAGVFVETQYF.

This clone was observed a handful of times. V is TRBV19 and J is TRBJ1-5; a possible D gene is TRBD1 (6 bases). The CDR3 consists of 13 residues. With 4 bases removed from V and 7 bases from J, the gap between germline ends came to 11 bases. Germline CDR1 and CDR2: LNHDA and SQIVND (reference sequence). The chain's CDR3 is CASSRRTAQPQHF. The CDR3 bases are TGTGCCAGTAGTAGGCGGACAGCCCAGCCCCAGCATTTT.

The CDR3 loop reads CASSQEGHVGGYTF. The CDR3 DNA is TGTGCCAGCAGCCAAGAGGGACACGTTGGAGGCTACACCTTC. V usage is TRBV4-2 and J usage is TRBJ1-2, with D maybe TRBD1 (6 bases). Per germline, CDR1 LGHNA and CDR2 YNFKEQ. The CDR3 totals 14 residues. V lost 0 bases to trimming and J lost 8 bases, with 13 bases between them.

The chain is built from TRBV7-2 and TRBJ1-2, with TRBD1 matching 8 bases. This CDR3 is built from 14 residues. Unmatched junction bases numbered 7, after V lost 2 bases and J lost 8 bases. The germline V gene encodes CDR1 SGHTA and CDR2 FQGNSA. CDR3: CASSLNSGGGGYTF. The CDR3 DNA reads as TGTGCCAGCAGCTTAAACTCAGGGGGCGGGGGCTACACCTTC.

For the CDR3, the DNA is TGTGCCAGCAGCCCTAGGACAGGGAGGGCCGGGGAGCTGTTTTTT. Encoded protein: CASSPRTGRAGELFF. The gene calls are TRBV7-6 and TRBJ2-2; TRBD1 might be the D (8 bases). Germline loops: CDR1 SGHVS, CDR2 FNYEAQ. Trimming left V 5 bases short and J 6 bases short, with 16 bases between. The CDR3 runs 15 residues. Full variable domain (rest looked up from reference TRBV7-6 and TRBJ2-2): GAGVSQSPRYKVTKRGQDVALRCDPISGHVSLYWYRQALGQGPEFLTYFNYEAQQDKSGLPNDRFSAERPEGSISTLTIQRTEQRDSAMYRCASSPRTGRAGELFFGEGSRLTVL.

This clone was detected only a few times. The rearrangement links TRBV6-1 to TRBJ1-6; 8 bases line up with TRBD1. V dropped 2 bases and J dropped 10; count of bases not matched to a gene: 10. CDR3 length: 16 residues. From germline, CDR1 is MNHNS and CDR2 SASEGT. CDR3: CASSEFPGQGESPLHF. The DNA for the CDR3 is TGTGCCAGCAGTGAATTTCCCGGACAGGGCGAATCACCCCTCCACTTT.